The source of this TCR beta chain is a study of shared clonotypes between healthy human individuals. Study-wide points: Sampling was confined to blood; repertoires within tissues likely differ. The four-donor shared clonotypes exceeded non-shared clonotypes in generation probability, with non-shared ones scoring lower.

Some clones are missing from TCRdb's copy, which holds only in-frame ones; the method was immunoSEQ multiplex PCR. Among approximately 640,000 clones listed, 80% to 95% were seen once. A remark on this clone: The antigen remains undetermined.

None of the donors, who were healthy HIV-negative adults, had recently had acute infections or vaccinations. Caucasian adults residing in Nashville, Tennessee made up all the donors. CDR3 size: 15 residues. Trimming cost V 10 bases and J 8 bases; bases outside gene matches: 16. Germline assignment: CDR1 MDHEN and CDR2 SYDVKM. The chain uses TRBV28 and TRBJ2-1; 8 nucleotides line up with TRBD1. Sequenced input: memory CD8+ T cells from PBMCs. Regarding subset: CD45RO+ cells pooled with CCR7-negative TemRA cells. This sequence originates from a man between 18 and 35 years old in good health. Some clones in this sample may be carry-over from other donors' samples. In DNA form, the CDR3 reads TGTGCCATCAACACGGACAGGGAAGGTAGGGATGAGCAGTTCTTC. Its protein is CAINTDREGRDEQFF.